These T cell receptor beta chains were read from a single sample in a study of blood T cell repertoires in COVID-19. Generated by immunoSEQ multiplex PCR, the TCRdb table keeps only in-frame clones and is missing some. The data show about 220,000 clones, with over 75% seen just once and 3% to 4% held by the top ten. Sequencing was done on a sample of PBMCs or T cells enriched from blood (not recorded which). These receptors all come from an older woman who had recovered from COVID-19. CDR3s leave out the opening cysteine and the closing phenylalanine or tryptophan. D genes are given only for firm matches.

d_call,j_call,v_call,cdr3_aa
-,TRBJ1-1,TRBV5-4,ASSPISRGSRNTEAF
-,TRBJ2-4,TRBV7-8,ASSLSLGSSLAKNIQY
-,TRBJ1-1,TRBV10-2,ASSDSTEAF
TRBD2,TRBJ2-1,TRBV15,ATRTSGGNEQF
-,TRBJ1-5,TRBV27,ASSLGGQLNQPQH
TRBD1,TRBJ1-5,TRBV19,ASASFRDREGNRGNQPQH
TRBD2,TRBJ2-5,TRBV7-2,ASSPFRLAGGPAY
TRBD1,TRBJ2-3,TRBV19,ASSLGTGTDTQY
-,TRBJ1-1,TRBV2,ASTSDRLNTEAF
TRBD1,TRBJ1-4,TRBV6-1,ASSEADRVDEKLF
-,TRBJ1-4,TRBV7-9,ASSLGLTTNEKLF
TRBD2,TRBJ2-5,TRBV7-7,ASSLSPGGEGETQY
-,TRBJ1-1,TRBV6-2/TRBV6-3,ASSLQGRTEAF
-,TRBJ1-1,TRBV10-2,ASTSQMNTEAF
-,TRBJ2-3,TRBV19,ASSTAQTSTDTQY
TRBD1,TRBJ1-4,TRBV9,ASSPRTGLDEKLF
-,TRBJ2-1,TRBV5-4,ASSLGAGSSYNEQF
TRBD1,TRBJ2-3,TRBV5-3,ASPLEGAADTQY
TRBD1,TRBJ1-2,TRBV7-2,ASSHQGAVGGYT
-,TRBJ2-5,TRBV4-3,ASSQGLRLGETQY
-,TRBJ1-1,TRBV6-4,ASSDSQGTEAF
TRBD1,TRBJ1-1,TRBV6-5,ASRDRQGRGTEAF
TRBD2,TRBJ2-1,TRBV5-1,ASSPLPSGGYNEQF
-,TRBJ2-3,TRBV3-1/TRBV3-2,ARRNHSCRTDTQY
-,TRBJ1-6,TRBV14,ASSQDRTPNSPLH
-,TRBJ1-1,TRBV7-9,ASSPPGQYTEAF
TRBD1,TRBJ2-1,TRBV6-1,ASSEMDRSYNEQF
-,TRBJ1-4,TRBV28,ASSSYLQPTNEKLF
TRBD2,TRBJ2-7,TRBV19,ASSAMSGGTSQY
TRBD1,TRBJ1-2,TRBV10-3,AISEGTDRGFGYT
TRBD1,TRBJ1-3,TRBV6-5,ASTMGQAGNTIY
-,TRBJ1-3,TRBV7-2,ASSPNRALSGNTIY
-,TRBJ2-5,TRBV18,ASSPSGQQETQY
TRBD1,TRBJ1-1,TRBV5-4,ASSLNPGGRTEAF
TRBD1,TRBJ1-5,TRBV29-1,SVGQGVNQPQH
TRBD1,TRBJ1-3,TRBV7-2,ASSLVSGTDGNTIY
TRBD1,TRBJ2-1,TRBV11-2,ASSSPGQVSYNEQF
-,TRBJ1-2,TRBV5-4,ASSLEVPRANYGYT
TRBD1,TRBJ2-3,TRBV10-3,AIGGQAPLGSADTQY
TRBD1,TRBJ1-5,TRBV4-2,ASSQDGGQGSH
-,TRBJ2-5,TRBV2,ASSERQYQETQY
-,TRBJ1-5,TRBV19,ASTDYSNQPQH
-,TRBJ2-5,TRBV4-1,ASSLTGTPQETQY
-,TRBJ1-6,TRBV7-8,ASSRTLNRGSPLH